This section outlines one T cell receptor beta chain sequence together with its context. CDR1 LGHNA and CDR2 YSLEER come from the germline V gene. Trimming shortened V by 0 bases and J by 3 bases, and 11 bases separated the two germline ends. The CDR3 loop spans 15 amino acids. Here immunoSEQ multiplex PCR was the method, and the copy in TCRdb shows in-frame clones only, minus some. The data hold about 610,000 clones, with 70% to 90% observed a single time. This record belongs to a study of shared T cell receptors in the human thymus. These data were also reused for a study on human thymus T cells. This second study notes: Resections were taken during corrective heart surgery, and the thymus tissue came from these. The authors found apparently biased V and J gene usage in thymic and blood repertoires.

Source material: thymocytes. The origin of this receptor is a boy under two years old with a congenital heart defect. The chain links TRBV4-3 to TRBJ2-5; possibly TRBD1 for D (6 bases). CDR3: CASSQELNREETQYF. CDR3 in DNA: TGCGCCAGCAGCCAAGAGCTAAACAGGGAAGAGACCCAGTACTTC.